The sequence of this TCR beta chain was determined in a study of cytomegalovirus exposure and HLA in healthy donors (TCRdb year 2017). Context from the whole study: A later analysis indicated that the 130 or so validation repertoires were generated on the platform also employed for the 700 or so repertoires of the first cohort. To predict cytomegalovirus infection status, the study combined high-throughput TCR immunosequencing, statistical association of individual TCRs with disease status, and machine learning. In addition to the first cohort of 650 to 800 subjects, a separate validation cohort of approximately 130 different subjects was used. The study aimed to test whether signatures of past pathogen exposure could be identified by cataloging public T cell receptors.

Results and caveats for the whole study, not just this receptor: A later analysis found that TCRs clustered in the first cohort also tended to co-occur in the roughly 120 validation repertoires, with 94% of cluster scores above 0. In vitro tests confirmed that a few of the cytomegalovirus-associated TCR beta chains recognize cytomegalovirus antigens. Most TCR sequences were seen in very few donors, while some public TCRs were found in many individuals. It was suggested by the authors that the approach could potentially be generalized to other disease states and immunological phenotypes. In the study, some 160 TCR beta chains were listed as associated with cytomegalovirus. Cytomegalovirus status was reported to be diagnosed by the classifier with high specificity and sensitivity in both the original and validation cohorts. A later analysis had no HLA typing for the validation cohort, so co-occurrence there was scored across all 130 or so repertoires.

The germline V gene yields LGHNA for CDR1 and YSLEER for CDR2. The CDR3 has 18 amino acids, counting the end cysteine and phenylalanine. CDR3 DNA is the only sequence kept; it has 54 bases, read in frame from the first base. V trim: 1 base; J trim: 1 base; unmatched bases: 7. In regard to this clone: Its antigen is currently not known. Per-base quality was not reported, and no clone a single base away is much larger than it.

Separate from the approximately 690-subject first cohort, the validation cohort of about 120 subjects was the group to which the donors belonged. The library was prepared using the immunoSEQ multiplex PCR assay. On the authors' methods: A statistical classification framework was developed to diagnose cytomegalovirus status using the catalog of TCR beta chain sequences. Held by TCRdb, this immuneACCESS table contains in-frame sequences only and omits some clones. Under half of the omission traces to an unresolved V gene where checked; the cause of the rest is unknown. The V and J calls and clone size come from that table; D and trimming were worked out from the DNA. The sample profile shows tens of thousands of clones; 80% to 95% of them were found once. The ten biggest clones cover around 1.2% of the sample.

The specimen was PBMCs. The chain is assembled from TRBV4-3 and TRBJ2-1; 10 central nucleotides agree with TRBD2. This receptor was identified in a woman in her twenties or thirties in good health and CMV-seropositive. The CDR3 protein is CASSQVAGGLRSYNEQFF. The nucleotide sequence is TGCGCCAGCAGCCAAGTAGCGGGAGGCCTTCGGTCCTACAATGAGCAGTTCTTC.